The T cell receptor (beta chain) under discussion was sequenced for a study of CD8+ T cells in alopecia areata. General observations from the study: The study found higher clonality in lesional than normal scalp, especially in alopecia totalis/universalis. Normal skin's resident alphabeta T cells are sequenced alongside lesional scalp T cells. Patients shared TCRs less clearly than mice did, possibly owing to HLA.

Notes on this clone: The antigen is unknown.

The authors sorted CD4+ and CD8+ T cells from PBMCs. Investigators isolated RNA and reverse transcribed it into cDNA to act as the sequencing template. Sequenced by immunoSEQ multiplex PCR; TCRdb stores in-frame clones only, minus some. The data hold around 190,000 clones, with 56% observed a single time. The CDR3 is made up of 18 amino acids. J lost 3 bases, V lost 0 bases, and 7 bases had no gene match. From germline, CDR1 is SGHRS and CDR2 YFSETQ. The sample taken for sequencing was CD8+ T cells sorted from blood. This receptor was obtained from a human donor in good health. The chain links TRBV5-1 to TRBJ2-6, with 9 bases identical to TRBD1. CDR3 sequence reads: CASSLAGTGIIGANVLTF. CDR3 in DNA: TGCGCCAGCAGCTTGGCCGGGACAGGGATAATTGGGGCCAACGTCCTGACTTTC.